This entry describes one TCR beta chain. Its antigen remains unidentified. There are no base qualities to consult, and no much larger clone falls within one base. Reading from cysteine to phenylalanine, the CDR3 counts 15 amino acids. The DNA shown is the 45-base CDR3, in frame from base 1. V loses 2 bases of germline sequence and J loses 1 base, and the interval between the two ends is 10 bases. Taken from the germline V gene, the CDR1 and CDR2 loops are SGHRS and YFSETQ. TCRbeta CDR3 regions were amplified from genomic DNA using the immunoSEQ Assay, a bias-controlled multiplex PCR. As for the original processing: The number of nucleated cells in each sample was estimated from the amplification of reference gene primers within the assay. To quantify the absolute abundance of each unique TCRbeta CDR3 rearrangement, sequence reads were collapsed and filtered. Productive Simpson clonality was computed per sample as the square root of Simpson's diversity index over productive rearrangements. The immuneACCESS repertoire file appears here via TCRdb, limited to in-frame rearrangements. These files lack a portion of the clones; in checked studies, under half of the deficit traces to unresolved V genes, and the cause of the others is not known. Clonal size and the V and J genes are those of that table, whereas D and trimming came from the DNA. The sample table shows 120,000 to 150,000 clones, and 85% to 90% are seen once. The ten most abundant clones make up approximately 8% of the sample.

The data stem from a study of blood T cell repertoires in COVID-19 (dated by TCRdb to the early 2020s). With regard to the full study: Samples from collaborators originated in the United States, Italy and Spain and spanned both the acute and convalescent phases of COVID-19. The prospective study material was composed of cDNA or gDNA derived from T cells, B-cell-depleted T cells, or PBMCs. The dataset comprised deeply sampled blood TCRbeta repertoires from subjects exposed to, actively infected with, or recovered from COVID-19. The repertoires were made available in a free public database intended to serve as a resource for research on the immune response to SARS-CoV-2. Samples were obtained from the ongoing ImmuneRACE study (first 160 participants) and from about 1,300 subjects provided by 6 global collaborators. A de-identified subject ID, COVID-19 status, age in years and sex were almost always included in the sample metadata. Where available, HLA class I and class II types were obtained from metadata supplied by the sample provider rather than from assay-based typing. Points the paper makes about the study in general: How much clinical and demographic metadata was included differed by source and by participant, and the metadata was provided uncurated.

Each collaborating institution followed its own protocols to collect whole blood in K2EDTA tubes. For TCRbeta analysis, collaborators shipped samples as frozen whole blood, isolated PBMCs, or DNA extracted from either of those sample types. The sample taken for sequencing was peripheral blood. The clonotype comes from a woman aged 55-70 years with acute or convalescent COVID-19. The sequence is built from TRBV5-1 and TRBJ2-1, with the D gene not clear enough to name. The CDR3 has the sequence CASSLSVQSYNEQFF. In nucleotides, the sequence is TGCGCCAGCAGCTTATCAGTCCAATCCTACAATGAGCAGTTCTTC.